Listed below are T cell receptor beta chains from one sample, sequenced in a study of T cells in Graves' hyperthyroidism and ophthalmopathy. TCRdb used MiXCR to reprocess the multiplex PCR reads, holding one entry per CDR3 protein. The table records 500,000 to 800,000 distinct CDR3 sequences, 45% of them present only once. Material: peripheral blood or thyroid tissue (not recorded which). The source is an adult man with Graves' disease, either hyperthyroidism or ophthalmopathy (not recorded which). The CDR3 runs from the conserved cysteine through the conserved F or W. D genes are given only for firm matches. The size of a clone is reported for some rows only, either as once, few or many, or as a class for expanded clones.

J: TRBJ1-3
size: once
D: NA
V: TRBV25-1
DNA: TGTGCCAGCGTGGGGTCTGGAAACACCATATATTTT
CDR3: CASVGSGNTIYF

J: TRBJ2-5
size: NA
D: NA
V: TRBV7-9
DNA: TGTGCCAGCCAGGGGCGCGGATGGATTCAAGAGACCCAGTACTTC
CDR3: CASQGRGWIQETQYF

J: TRBJ2-7
size: NA
D: NA
V: TRBV7-8
DNA: TGTGCCAGCAGCTTAGCATACCGGCCGGGGTACGAGCAGTACTTC
CDR3: CASSLAYRPGYEQYF

J: TRBJ1-4
size: few
D: NA
V: TRBV7-2
DNA: TGTGCCAGCACCCCAGCTTTGTCAGGGGATGAAAAACTGTTTTTT
CDR3: CASTPALSGDEKLFF

J: TRBJ1-5
size: many
D: TRBD1
V: TRBV7-8
DNA: TGTGCCAGCAGACCCGGGACAGGGTTTGGGTCCAATCAGCCCCAGCATTTT
CDR3: CASRPGTGFGSNQPQHF

J: TRBJ1-5
size: few
D: TRBD1
V: TRBV20-1
DNA: TGCAGTGCTTTGGACAGGGGGACTCAGCCCCAGCATTTT
CDR3: CSALDRGTQPQHF

J: TRBJ1-4
size: NA
D: TRBD1
V: TRBV15
DNA: TGTGCCACCACGGCAGGGCAGGGCTGGCCGACAGGGGATAAAGAAAAACTGTTTTTT
CDR3: CATTAGQGWPTGDKEKLFF

J: TRBJ1-4
size: NA
D: NA
V: TRBV5-1
DNA: TGTGCCAGCAGCTTTGACGGGATGAATGAAAAACTGTTTTTT
CDR3: CASSFDGMNEKLFF

J: TRBJ2-2
size: many
D: NA
V: TRBV11-2
DNA: TGTGCCAGCAGCTTGGGACCGTCGTTCACCGGGGAGCTGTTTTTT
CDR3: CASSLGPSFTGELFF

J: TRBJ2-7
size: NA
D: TRBD1
V: TRBV29-1
DNA: TGCAGCGCTAAACGACAGGGCGGCGAGCAGTACTTC
CDR3: CSAKRQGGEQYF

J: TRBJ2-7
size: NA
D: NA
V: TRBV9
DNA: TGTGCCAGCAGCGTAGGGGGATCCCCCTCCTACGAGCAGTACTTC
CDR3: CASSVGGSPSYEQYF

J: TRBJ1-2
size: NA
D: NA
V: TRBV5-6
DNA: TGTGCCAGCAGCTTGGCTTCCGGGGGGAACTATGGCTACACCTTC
CDR3: CASSLASGGNYGYTF

J: TRBJ1-6
size: once
D: NA
V: TRBV2
DNA: TGTGCCAGCAGTGAAGGGGCTTTCGGGAATTCACCCCTCCACTTT
CDR3: CASSEGAFGNSPLHF

J: TRBJ2-7
size: NA
D: TRBD1
V: TRBV10-3
DNA: TGTGCCATCAGCAGAGACAGGGGACAATTCGAGCAGTACTTC
CDR3: CAISRDRGQFEQYF

J: TRBJ1-1
size: few
D: TRBD1
V: TRBV5-1
DNA: TGCGCCAGCAGCGTCCCGGGACAGGGGATGAACACTGAAGCTTTCTTT
CDR3: CASSVPGQGMNTEAFF

J: TRBJ1-3
size: NA
D: TRBD1
V: TRBV25-1
DNA: TGTGCCAGCTTAGCGCATATAGGGGGCCTCTCTGGAAACACCATATATTTT
CDR3: CASLAHIGGLSGNTIYF

J: TRBJ2-7
size: few
D: NA
V: TRBV20-1
DNA: TGCAGTGCTAGCGGTCCCTCCTACGAGCAGTACTTC
CDR3: CSASGPSYEQYF

J: TRBJ1-5
size: few
D: NA
V: TRBV5-1
DNA: TGCGCCAGCAGCTTCTACCGCAGGACAACCCCCCCGTATAGCAATCAGCCCCAGCATTTT
CDR3: CASSFYRRTTPPYSNQPQHF

J: TRBJ2-7
size: NA
D: TRBD1
V: TRBV7-2
DNA: TGTGCCAGCAGCGATGGGACAGGGGGCAGGCAGCCCCAGCAGTACTTC
CDR3: CASSDGTGGRQPQQYF

J: TRBJ2-2
size: NA
D: TRBD1
V: TRBV7-2
DNA: TGCGCCAGCAGCTGGACAGGGAACACCGGGCACTACTGGCTGTTTTTT
CDR3: CASSWTGNTGHYWLFF

J: TRBJ1-1
size: NA
D: NA
V: TRBV15
DNA: TGTGCCACCAGCAGATACCGGGCACAACTGAACACTGAAGCTTTCTTT
CDR3: CATSRYRAQLNTEAFF

J: TRBJ1-6
size: once
D: NA
V: TRBV20-1
DNA: TGCAGTGCCATCGGAGGAGGATCACCCCTCCACTTT
CDR3: CSAIGGGSPLHF

J: TRBJ2-5
size: few
D: TRBD2
V: TRBV20-1
DNA: TGCAGTGCCAGTACTAGCGACCAAGAGACCCAGTACTTC
CDR3: CSASTSDQETQYF

J: TRBJ1-1
size: NA
D: TRBD1
V: TRBV20-1
DNA: TGCAGTGCATCCTCCGGGACAGGGTCGTCCACTGAAGCTTTCTTT
CDR3: CSASSGTGSSTEAFF

J: TRBJ1-5
size: few
D: NA
V: TRBV24-1
DNA: TGTGCCACGAGGACAGTCAGCAGCCCATGGAATCAGCCCCAGCATTTT
CDR3: CATRTVSSPWNQPQHF

J: TRBJ1-2
size: few
D: TRBD1
V: TRBV6-6
DNA: TGTGCCAGCAGTTATGACAGGGGGCTAGGTGGCTACACCTTC
CDR3: CASSYDRGLGGYTF

J: TRBJ1-6
size: many
D: TRBD1
V: TRBV7-9
DNA: TGTGCCAGCAGCAGATTACAGGGGGCAACACGTTCACCCCTCCACTTT
CDR3: CASSRLQGATRSPLHF

J: TRBJ2-7
size: many
D: NA
V: TRBV20-1
DNA: TGCAGTGCTCGAGGCAGACGAGAGCAGTACTTC
CDR3: CSARGRREQYF

J: TRBJ2-5
size: few
D: NA
V: TRBV20-1
DNA: TGCAGTGCTAGCTGGGGAGAGACCCAGTACTTC
CDR3: CSASWGETQYF

J: TRBJ1-2
size: many
D: TRBD1
V: TRBV12-3/TRBV12-4
DNA: TGTGCCAGCAGTTTACCGACAGGGTACGGCTACACCTTC
CDR3: CASSLPTGYGYTF

J: TRBJ1-1
size: NA
D: NA
V: TRBV14
DNA: TGTGCCAGCAGCCAAGTGGCAGGTGCCTACACTGAAGCTTTCTTT
CDR3: CASSQVAGAYTEAFF

J: TRBJ1-2
size: NA
D: NA
V: TRBV7-9
DNA: TGTGCCAGCGTTGAATGGTTAAGTGCCCCTAAGGGCTACACCTTC
CDR3: CASVEWLSAPKGYTF

J: TRBJ2-7
size: many
D: TRBD1
V: TRBV29-1
DNA: TGCAGCGTTGGAAGGGGGACAGGGGCCGGCGAGCAGTACTTC
CDR3: CSVGRGTGAGEQYF

J: TRBJ2-5
size: few
D: NA
V: TRBV9
DNA: TGTGCCAGCAGCGTAGATCAGGGTTGGTCCGAGACCCAGTACTTC
CDR3: CASSVDQGWSETQYF

J: TRBJ1-6
size: NA
D: NA
V: TRBV5-1
DNA: TGCGCCAGCAGCCGAACAGTGCCCGTGGAGAATTCACCCCTCCACTTT
CDR3: CASSRTVPVENSPLHF

J: TRBJ2-3
size: NA
D: TRBD2
V: TRBV24-1
DNA: TGTGCCACCCAACTAGCGGATACGCAGTATTTT
CDR3: CATQLADTQYF

J: TRBJ1-1
size: NA
D: NA
V: TRBV20-1
DNA: TGCAGTGCTAGAGATACCGCTGAAGCTTTCTTT
CDR3: CSARDTAEAFF

J: TRBJ2-7
size: many
D: NA
V: TRBV7-8
DNA: TGTGCCAGCAGCTTGGGGATCGGGGATCCCTACGAGCAGTACTTC
CDR3: CASSLGIGDPYEQYF

J: TRBJ2-7
size: NA
D: TRBD1
V: TRBV7-9
DNA: TGTGCCAGTAGTACCCGGGACAGGGCATCCGAGCAGTACTTC
CDR3: CASSTRDRASEQYF

J: TRBJ1-4
size: NA
D: NA
V: TRBV25-1
DNA: TGTGCGGGCAGCAATGAAAAACTGTTTTTT
CDR3: CAGSNEKLFF

J: TRBJ2-5
size: NA
D: NA
V: TRBV7-9
DNA: TGTGCCAGCAGCATCCCGGGACACCAAGAGACCCAGTACTTC
CDR3: CASSIPGHQETQYF

J: TRBJ1-5
size: NA
D: TRBD1
V: TRBV10-3
DNA: TGTGCCATCAGTGAGTCCCCGACAGGGGATCAGCCCCAGCATTTT
CDR3: CAISESPTGDQPQHF

J: TRBJ2-5
size: few
D: NA
V: TRBV18
DNA: TGTGCCAGCTCACCGTCCGTAGGCGAGACCCAGTACTTC
CDR3: CASSPSVGETQYF

J: TRBJ2-5
size: once
D: NA
V: TRBV7-6
DNA: TGTGCCAGCAAACCAGCCCAGTTGGGAGCAGATACGCAGTACTTC
CDR3: CASKPAQLGADTQYF

J: TRBJ2-7
size: many
D: NA
V: TRBV7-6
DNA: TGTGCCAGCAGCCCAGGGGTAGCGGAGCAGGCCTACGAGCAGTACTTC
CDR3: CASSPGVAEQAYEQYF

J: TRBJ2-7
size: NA
D: TRBD2
V: TRBV12-3/TRBV12-4
DNA: TGTGCCAGCAGTCGCCGGGAGGGCCGAGAAGTGTACTTC
CDR3: CASSRREGREVYF

J: TRBJ2-7
size: NA
D: NA
V: TRBV29-1
DNA: TGCAGCTTAACCGACAGCTCCTACGAGCAGTACTTC
CDR3: CSLTDSSYEQYF

J: TRBJ1-1
size: NA
D: TRBD1
V: TRBV10-3
DNA: TGTGCCATCAGTAAGACAGGGGGCAAGGAAGCTTTCTTT
CDR3: CAISKTGGKEAFF

J: TRBJ1-1
size: NA
D: TRBD1
V: TRBV12-3/TRBV12-4
DNA: TGTGCCAGCAGTTGGGGACAGGGCCCCACTGAAGCTTTCTTT
CDR3: CASSWGQGPTEAFF

J: TRBJ2-7
size: once
D: TRBD2
V: TRBV29-1
DNA: TGCAGCGTTGAGCGGGGGGCCTACGAGCAGTACTTC
CDR3: CSVERGAYEQYF

J: TRBJ2-5
size: many
D: NA
V: TRBV7-9
DNA: TGTGCCAGCAGCTGGGACTTACGGACCCAGTACTTC
CDR3: CASSWDLRTQYF